The text below deals with one T cell receptor (beta chain). This sample was included in a study of blood T cell repertoires in COVID-19. J was trimmed by 9 bases and V by 2 bases; bases with no gene match: 8. This CDR3 is built from 17 residues. CDR1 and CDR2 (germline): MNHNS, SASEGT. Generated by immunoSEQ multiplex PCR, the TCRdb table keeps only in-frame clones and is missing some. The sample holds 200,000 to 300,000 clones, 88% seen once. The chain joins TRBV6-1 to TRBJ1-6; 12 bases are shared with TRBD1. The sequencing sample was made of PBMCs or T cells enriched from blood (not recorded which). This TCR was recovered from a woman aged 40 to 50 with acute COVID-19. The CDR3 nucleotides are TGTGCCAGCAGTGAATCCGGGACAGGGGGCCTAAGTTCACCCCTCCACTTT. This encodes CASSESGTGGLSSPLHF.